The T cell receptor beta chain under discussion was sequenced for a study of blood T cell repertoires in COVID-19. Sequencing used immunoSEQ multiplex PCR; TCRdb keeps in-frame clones, though not all of them. This repertoire shows around 60,000 clones, nearly 90% found once; its top ten account for over 3%. The CDR3 has 18 amino acids. Per the germline V gene, CDR1 is MDHEN and CDR2 is SYDVKM. Trimming cost V 7 bases and J 0 bases, with 19 bases left between them. Material: peripheral blood. The receptor comes from a man aged 65 to 85 with acute or convalescent COVID-19. This rearrangement joins TRBV28 to TRBJ2-6, with D possibly matching TRBD2 (6 bases). CDR3 residues: CASTLRRGGSSGANVLTF. CDR3 in DNA: TGTGCCAGCACCTTGCGGCGTGGGGGGAGCTCTGGGGCCAACGTCCTGACTTTC.